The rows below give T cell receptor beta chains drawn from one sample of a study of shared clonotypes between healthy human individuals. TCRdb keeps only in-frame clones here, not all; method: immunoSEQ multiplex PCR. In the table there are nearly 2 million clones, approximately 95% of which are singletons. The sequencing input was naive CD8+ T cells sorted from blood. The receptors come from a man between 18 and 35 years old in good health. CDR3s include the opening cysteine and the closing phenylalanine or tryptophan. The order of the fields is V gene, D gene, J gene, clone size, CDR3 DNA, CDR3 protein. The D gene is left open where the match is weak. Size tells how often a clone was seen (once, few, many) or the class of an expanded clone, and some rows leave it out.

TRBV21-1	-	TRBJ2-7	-	TGTGCCAGCAGTCAACAGGAAACCTACGAGCAGTACTTC	CASSQQETYEQYF
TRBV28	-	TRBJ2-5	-	TGTGCCAGCAGTTCTATACTCCAAGAGACCCAGTACTTC	CASSSILQETQYF
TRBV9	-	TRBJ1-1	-	TGTGCCAGCAGCTCGGACGAGAACACTGAAGCTTTCTTT	CASSSDENTEAFF
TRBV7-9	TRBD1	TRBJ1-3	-	TGTGCCAGCAGCTTCGGACAGGGGGCTGCTGGAAACACCATATATTTT	CASSFGQGAAGNTIYF
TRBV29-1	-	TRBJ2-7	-	TGCAGCGTTCAAACCATGGGGGTCGAGCAGTACTTC	CSVQTMGVEQYF
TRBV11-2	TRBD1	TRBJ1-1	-	TGTGCCAGCAGCTGGGGACAGGGGGGAACTCGGGACACTGAAGCTTTCTTT	CASSWGQGGTRDTEAFF
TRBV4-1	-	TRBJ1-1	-	TGCGCCAGCAGCCAAGGGCCGGGGGCCACTGAAGCTTTCTTT	CASSQGPGATEAFF
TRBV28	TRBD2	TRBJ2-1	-	TGTGCCACCAGTCACCCTCTGAGCGGGGAGCGGTACAATGAGCAGTTCTTC	CATSHPLSGERYNEQFF
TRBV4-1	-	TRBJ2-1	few	TGCGCCAGCAGCCAAGGGGGCTACAATGAGCAGTTCTTC	CASSQGGYNEQFF
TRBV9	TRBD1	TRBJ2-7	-	TGTGCCAGCAGCATGGGACAGGGGTCCTCCTACGAGCAGTACTTC	CASSMGQGSSYEQYF
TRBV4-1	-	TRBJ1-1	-	TGCGCCAGCAGCCAAAATTATGTAATGAACACTGAAGCTTTCTTT	CASSQNYVMNTEAFF
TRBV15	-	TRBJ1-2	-	TGTGCCACCAGCAGAGATATAGGGACTTGGTATGGCTACACCTTC	CATSRDIGTWYGYTF
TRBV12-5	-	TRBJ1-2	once	TGTGCTAGTGGTTTGGAGAGGACCTCTTATGGCTACACCTTC	CASGLERTSYGYTF
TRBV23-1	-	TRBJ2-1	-	TGCGCCAGCCCCCCCAGATCCAATGAGCAGTTCTTC	CASPPRSNEQFF
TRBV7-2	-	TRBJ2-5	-	TGTGCCAGCAGCTTAGCGGGCGGAGTCCAAGAGACCCAGTACTTC	CASSLAGGVQETQYF
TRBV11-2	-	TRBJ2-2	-	TGTGCCAGCAGCTTAGATCCGGGCGGGGAGCTGTTTTTT	CASSLDPGGELFF
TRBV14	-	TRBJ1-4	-	TGTGCCAGCAGTCAAGACAGAGGAGAAAAACTGTTTTTT	CASSQDRGEKLFF
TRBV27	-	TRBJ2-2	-	TGTGCCACCCAACACGGTGGGTCCACCGGGGAGCTGTTTTTT	CATQHGGSTGELFF
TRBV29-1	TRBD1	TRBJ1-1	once	TGCACCGGACAGGAGAACACTGAAGCTTTCTTT	CTGQENTEAFF
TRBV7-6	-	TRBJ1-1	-	TGTGCCAGCAGATCTACGTGGAACACTGAAGCTTTCTTT	CASRSTWNTEAFF
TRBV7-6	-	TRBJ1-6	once	TGTGCCAGCAGCTTAGAGTACTCTTCACCCCTCCACTTT	CASSLEYSSPLHF
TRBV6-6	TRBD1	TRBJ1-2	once	TGTGCCAGCAGCGCTGTCGAGGGGGCCTACTATGGCTACACCTTC	CASSAVEGAYYGYTF
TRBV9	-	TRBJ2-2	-	TGTGCCAGCAGCGTCGAGGGCGGCGGTACCGGGGAGCTGTTTTTT	CASSVEGGGTGELFF
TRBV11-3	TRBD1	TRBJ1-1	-	TGTGCCAGCAGCCCGAGACAGGGTCCCATCACTGAAGCTTTCTTT	CASSPRQGPITEAFF
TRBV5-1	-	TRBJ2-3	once	TGCGCCAGCAGCGCCTCGCACGGGGGAGTCACAGATACGCAGTATTTT	CASSASHGGVTDTQYF
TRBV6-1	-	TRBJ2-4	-	TGTGCCAGCAGTGAAGCTCTGGGAAGAGCCAAAAACATTCAGTACTTC	CASSEALGRAKNIQYF